The rows below give T cell receptor beta chains drawn from one sample of a study of T-cell reconstitution after alpha-beta-depleted transplantation in children. TCRdb independently ran MiXCR on the PCR reads; one entry per CDR3 protein. The sample consists of tens of thousands of distinct CDR3 sequences, roughly 20% of them appearing once. The sample was PBMCs, mostly from graft donor cells, taken 360 days after TCRalphabeta/CD19-depleted stem cell transplant. Receptors were obtained from a male patient aged 2 to 9 who had a stem cell transplant for acute lymphoblastic leukemia, so the T cells may come from the graft donor. Both conserved end residues are part of each CDR3. The order of the fields is V gene, D gene, clone size, J gene, CDR3 protein, CDR3 DNA. The D gene is left open where the match is weak. The listing skips clone size in some rows; elsewhere it reads once, few, many or a size class.

>TRBV11-1|TRBD2|.|TRBJ2-2
CASSLVAGAGKNTGELFF
TGTGCCAGCAGCTTAGTAGCGGGAGCGGGAAAGAACACCGGGGAGCTGTTTTTT
>TRBV4-2|.|.|TRBJ1-1
CASSQDAVVGPSNTEAFF
TGTGCCAGCAGCCAAGATGCGGTAGTCGGGCCCTCGAACACTGAAGCTTTCTTT
>TRBV3-1|.|.|TRBJ1-1
CASSRNMGHLNTEAFF
TGTGCCAGCAGCCGAAATATGGGACATCTGAACACTGAAGCTTTCTTT
>TRBV29-1|.|.|TRBJ2-5
CSVGTFQETQYF
TGCAGCGTCGGGACATTCCAAGAGACCCAGTACTTC
>TRBV5-1|TRBD1|few|TRBJ1-1
CASSYGQGTTEAFF
TGCGCCAGCAGCTACGGACAGGGGACCACTGAAGCTTTCTTT
>TRBV4-2|.|many|TRBJ1-5
CASSQGGRRNQPQHF
TGTGCCAGCAGCCAAGGGGGCCGGCGGAATCAGCCCCAGCATTTT
>TRBV12-3/TRBV12-4|.|.|TRBJ2-2
CASSSRWTGEYTGELFF
TGTGCCAGCAGTTCGCGATGGACGGGCGAGTACACCGGGGAGCTGTTTTTT
>TRBV28|.|few|TRBJ1-2
CASSSNYGYTF
TGTGCCAGCAGTTCCAACTATGGCTACACCTTC
>TRBV12-3/TRBV12-4|TRBD1|.|TRBJ1-4
CASRRDRVREKLFF
TGTGCCAGCAGACGTGACAGGGTTCGGGAAAAACTGTTTTTT
>TRBV9|TRBD2|few|TRBJ2-2
CASSVVAGGYTGELFF
TGTGCCAGCAGCGTAGTAGCGGGAGGTTACACCGGGGAGCTGTTTTTT
>TRBV10-3|TRBD2|.|TRBJ2-7
CAISGGLAGTEQYF
TGTGCCATCAGTGGGGGACTAGCGGGTACCGAGCAGTACTTC
>TRBV7-9|TRBD2|.|TRBJ2-1
CASSLRVAGHNEQFF
TGTGCCAGCAGCTTACGAGTAGCGGGACACAATGAGCAGTTCTTC
>TRBV27|TRBD2|.|TRBJ2-1
CASSLKLAGGRRQFF
TGTGCCAGCAGTTTAAAACTAGCGGGAGGGCGACGGCAGTTCTTC
>TRBV6-1|.|.|TRBJ2-7
CASSGFRGRSEQYF
TGTGCCAGCAGTGGGTTCCGGGGAAGGAGCGAGCAGTACTTC
>TRBV11-2|.|few|TRBJ2-3
CASSLIPRTDTQYF
TGTGCCAGCAGCCTAATTCCTCGCACAGATACGCAGTATTTT
>TRBV5-1|.|few|TRBJ2-6
CASSFPTASGANVLTF
TGCGCCAGCAGCTTCCCGACAGCCTCTGGGGCCAACGTCCTGACTTTC
>TRBV20-1|TRBD2|many|TRBJ2-5
CSSFAGVGMETQYF
TGCAGTTCTTTCGCGGGAGTCGGTATGGAGACCCAGTACTTC
>TRBV3-1|.|.|TRBJ2-4
CASSQVSPGAVKNIQYF
TGTGCCAGCAGCCAAGTATCTCCGGGGGCCGTAAAGAACATTCAGTACTTC
>TRBV5-1|TRBD1|.|TRBJ2-7
CASSIGTGPTGYEQYF
TGCGCCAGCAGCATCGGGACAGGACCTACGGGCTACGAGCAGTACTTC
>TRBV13|.|.|TRBJ2-5
CASSSGRQGTQYF
TGTGCCAGCAGCTCCGGGAGACAAGGGACCCAGTACTTC
>TRBV5-1|.|.|TRBJ1-1
CASSWTLNTEAFF
TGCGCCAGCAGCTGGACACTGAACACTGAAGCTTTCTTT
>TRBV25-1|.|few|TRBJ2-7
CASRGHGF
TGTGCCAGCAGGGGCCATGGCTTC
>TRBV10-3|TRBD2|.|TRBJ2-1
CAISVGTSGIYNEQFF
TGTGCCATCAGTGTCGGGACTAGCGGGATCTACAATGAGCAGTTCTTC
>TRBV6-5|.|few|TRBJ1-1
CASSYTFQGNTEAFF
TGTGCCAGCAGTTACACGTTTCAGGGGAACACTGAAGCTTTCTTT
>TRBV10-3|TRBD2|few|TRBJ2-7
CAISSGLAGGSRDEQYF
TGTGCCATCAGTTCCGGACTAGCGGGAGGGTCCCGCGACGAGCAGTACTTC
>TRBV11-2|TRBD2|few|TRBJ2-3
CASYTRTRIPPSTDTQYF
TGTGCCAGCTATACAAGGACTAGGATACCCCCGAGCACAGATACGCAGTATTTT
>TRBV12-3/TRBV12-4|TRBD1|.|TRBJ1-4
CASSLRDRDRVGEKLFF
TGTGCCAGCAGTCTCCGGGACAGGGACCGGGTTGGTGAAAAACTGTTTTTT
>TRBV11-2|.|.|TRBJ2-5
CASSLWLSAETQYF
TGTGCCAGCAGCTTATGGTTATCGGCAGAGACCCAGTACTTC
>TRBV20-1|.|many|TRBJ1-1
CSASRVAGTEAFF
TGCAGTGCTAGCCGGGTCGCCGGCACTGAAGCTTTCTTT
>TRBV25-1|.|few|TRBJ2-7
CASTKSGASYEQYF
TGTGCCAGCACCAAATCGGGGGCCTCCTACGAGCAGTACTTC
>TRBV29-1|.|few|TRBJ2-7
CSVEAGGTYEQYF
TGCAGCGTCGAGGCAGGAGGGACCTACGAGCAGTACTTC
>TRBV4-1|TRBD2|.|TRBJ2-5
CASSQGSPSGRASGETQYF
TGCGCCAGCAGCCAAGGGTCTCCTAGCGGGAGGGCTTCCGGGGAGACCCAGTACTTC
>TRBV6-1|TRBD1|few|TRBJ1-1
CASSPGQGFTEAFF
TGTGCCAGCAGTCCGGGACAGGGGTTCACTGAAGCTTTCTTT
>TRBV4-1|TRBD1|.|TRBJ2-7
CASSQDSLDRASSYEQYF
TGCGCCAGCAGCCAAGATTCCTTGGACAGGGCGAGCTCCTACGAGCAGTACTTC
>TRBV7-8|TRBD2|.|TRBJ2-2
CASSRQRGNTGELFF
TGTGCCAGCAGTCGACAGCGGGGGAACACCGGGGAGCTGTTTTTT
>TRBV29-1|TRBD2|.|TRBJ2-7
CSASGGVLREQYF
TGCAGCGCATCCGGGGGGGTTTTGCGGGAGCAGTACTTC
>TRBV30|.|.|TRBJ2-1
CAWSVLLVPNEQFF
TGTGCCTGGAGTGTACTACTAGTTCCCAATGAGCAGTTCTTC
>TRBV29-1|TRBD2|few|TRBJ2-1
CSVGLAGGPYNEQFF
TGCAGCGTCGGACTAGCGGGAGGGCCCTACAATGAGCAGTTCTTC
>TRBV5-1|.|many|TRBJ2-1
CASSIQPYSYNEQFF
TGCGCCAGCAGCATCCAACCGTATTCTTACAATGAGCAGTTCTTC
>TRBV7-7|.|many|TRBJ2-1
CASSLVGAPYNEQFF
TGTGCTAGCAGCTTAGTCGGGGCTCCCTACAATGAGCAGTTCTTC
>TRBV10-1|.|.|TRBJ1-3
CASTTGSTGNTIYF
TGCGCCAGCACCACAGGGAGTACCGGAAACACCATATATTTT
>TRBV20-1|TRBD1|few|TRBJ1-5
CSARATGGNQPQHF
TGCAGTGCTAGAGCTACAGGGGGAAATCAGCCCCAGCATTTT
>TRBV2|.|.|TRBJ2-5
CASSEGQYQETQYF
TGTGCCAGCAGTGAGGGTCAGTACCAAGAGACCCAGTACTTC
>TRBV6-5|.|.|TRBJ2-5
CASSYSAAGETQYF
TGTGCCAGCAGTTACTCGGCGGCGGGGGAGACCCAGTACTTC
>TRBV4-1|TRBD2|few|TRBJ2-1
CASSQDFLAASYNEQFF
TGCGCCAGCAGCCAAGACTTCCTAGCGGCAAGCTACAATGAGCAGTTCTTC
>TRBV6-1|TRBD1|many|TRBJ2-7
CASSARQGAYEQYF
TGTGCCAGCAGTGCCCGCCAGGGGGCGTACGAGCAGTACTTC
>TRBV11-2|TRBD1|many|TRBJ1-4
CASSATGTGAGKLFF
TGTGCCAGCAGCGCGACCGGGACAGGGGCTGGGAAACTGTTTTTT
>TRBV7-9|.|.|TRBJ2-1
CASSALGGSYNEQFF
TGTGCCAGCAGCGCCCTAGGGGGAAGCTACAATGAGCAGTTCTTC
>TRBV28|.|few|TRBJ2-5
CASSFLPRARETQYF
TGTGCCAGCAGTTTTCTCCCGAGGGCTCGGGAGACCCAGTACTTC
>TRBV5-1|.|few|TRBJ1-1
CASSLWVDTEAFF
TGCGCCAGCAGCTTGTGGGTGGACACTGAAGCTTTCTTT
>TRBV6-2/TRBV6-3|TRBD2|few|TRBJ2-1
CASSSRLAGGFEQFF
TGTGCCAGCAGCTCTCGACTAGCGGGAGGTTTTGAGCAGTTCTTC
>TRBV10-3|.|few|TRBJ2-2
CAISGRIGLFSPGELFF
TGTGCCATCAGTGGACGGATAGGACTTTTCAGTCCCGGGGAGCTGTTTTTT
>TRBV11-3|.|few|TRBJ1-1
CASSWDPGLNTEAFF
TGTGCCAGCAGCTGGGACCCGGGGCTGAACACTGAAGCTTTCTTT
>TRBV7-9|.|few|TRBJ1-4
CASSFRDEKLFF
TGTGCCAGCAGCTTCAGGGACGAAAAACTGTTTTTT
>TRBV4-1|TRBD1|many|TRBJ2-4
CASSQIGQGGYIQYF
TGCGCCAGCAGCCAAATCGGACAGGGAGGATACATTCAGTACTTC
>TRBV11-3|TRBD1|many|TRBJ1-4
CASSSFTGGYEKLFF
TGTGCCAGCAGCTCGTTCACAGGGGGGTATGAAAAACTGTTTTTT
>TRBV13|TRBD2|.|TRBJ2-5
CASSWGLAETQYF
TGTGCCAGCAGCTGGGGACTAGCAGAAACCCAGTACTTC
>TRBV3-1|TRBD2|many|TRBJ2-3
CASSRWTSGTPDTQYF
TGTGCCAGCAGCCGTTGGACTAGCGGGACGCCAGATACGCAGTATTTT
>TRBV5-5|.|.|TRBJ2-5
CASSYRGRGGPQETQYF
TGTGCCAGCAGCTACCGGGGTAGAGGGGGGCCCCAAGAGACCCAGTACTTC
>TRBV10-3|.|many|TRBJ2-7
CAISESVAAFYEQYF
TGTGCCATCAGTGAGTCGGTTGCGGCCTTCTACGAGCAGTACTTC